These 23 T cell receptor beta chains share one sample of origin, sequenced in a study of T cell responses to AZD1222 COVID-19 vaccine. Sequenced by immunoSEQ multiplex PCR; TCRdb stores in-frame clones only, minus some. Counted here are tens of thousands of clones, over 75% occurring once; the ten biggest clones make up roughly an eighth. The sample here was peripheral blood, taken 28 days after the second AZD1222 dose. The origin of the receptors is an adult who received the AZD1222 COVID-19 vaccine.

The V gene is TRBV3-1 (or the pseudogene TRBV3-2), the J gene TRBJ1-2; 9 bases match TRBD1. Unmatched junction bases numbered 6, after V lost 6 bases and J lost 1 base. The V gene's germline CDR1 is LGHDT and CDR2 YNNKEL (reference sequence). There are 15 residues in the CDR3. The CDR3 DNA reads TGTGCCAGCAGGGTGGGACAGGGAGTTAACTATGGCTACACCTTC. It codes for CASRVGQGVNYGYTF.

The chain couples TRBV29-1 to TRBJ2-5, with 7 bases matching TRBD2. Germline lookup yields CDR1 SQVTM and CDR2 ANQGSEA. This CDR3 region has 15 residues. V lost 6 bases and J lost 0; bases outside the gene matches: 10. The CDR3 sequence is CSVHTPSGYQETQYF. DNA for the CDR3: TGCAGCGTCCACACTCCTAGCGGATACCAAGAGACCCAGTACTTC.

The CDR3 region has the DNA TGTGCCAGCAGTTTATACCTTCGGGAGACCCAGTACTTC. Translation gives CASSLYLRETQYF. The chain combines TRBV28 with TRBJ2-5, with no clear D. The length of the CDR3 is 13 residues. V lost 1 base to trimming and J lost 5 bases, with 8 bases between them. Germline V gene lookup returns CDR1 MDHEN and CDR2 SYDVKM.

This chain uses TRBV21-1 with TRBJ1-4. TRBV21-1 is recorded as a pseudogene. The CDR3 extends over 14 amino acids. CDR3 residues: CASSKGSGGLELFF. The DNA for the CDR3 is TGTGCCAGCAGCAAGGGGTCCGGGGGGCTAGAACTGTTTTTT.

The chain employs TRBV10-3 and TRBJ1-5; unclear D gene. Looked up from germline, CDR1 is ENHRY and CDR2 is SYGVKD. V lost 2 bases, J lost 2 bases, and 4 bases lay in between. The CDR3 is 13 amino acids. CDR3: CAISEGRNQPQHF. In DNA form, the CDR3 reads TGTGCCATCAGTGAGGGGCGCAATCAGCCCCAGCATTTT.

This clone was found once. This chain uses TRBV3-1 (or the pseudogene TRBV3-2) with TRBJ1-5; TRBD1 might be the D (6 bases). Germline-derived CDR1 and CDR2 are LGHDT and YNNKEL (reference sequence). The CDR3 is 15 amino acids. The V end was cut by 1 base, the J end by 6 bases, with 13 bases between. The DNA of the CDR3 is TGTGCCAGCAGCCAAGGGCGGGGGGCAGGTCAGCCCCAGCATTTT. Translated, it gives CASSQGRGAGQPQHF.

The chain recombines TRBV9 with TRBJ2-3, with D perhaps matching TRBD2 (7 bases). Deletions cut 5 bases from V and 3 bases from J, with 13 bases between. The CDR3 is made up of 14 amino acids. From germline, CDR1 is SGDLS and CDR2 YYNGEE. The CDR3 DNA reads TGTGCCAGCAGTTGGAGCGGGACAACAGATACGCAGTATTTT. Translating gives CASSWSGTTDTQYF.

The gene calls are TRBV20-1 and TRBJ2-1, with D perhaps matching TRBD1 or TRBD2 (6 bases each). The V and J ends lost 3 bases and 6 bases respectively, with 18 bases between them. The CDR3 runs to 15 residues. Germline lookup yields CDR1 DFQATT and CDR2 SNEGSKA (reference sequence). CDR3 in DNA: TGCAGTGCTAGTCGGGAAGGGGGAGGTTTCAATGAGCAGTTCTTC. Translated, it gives CSASREGGGFNEQFF.

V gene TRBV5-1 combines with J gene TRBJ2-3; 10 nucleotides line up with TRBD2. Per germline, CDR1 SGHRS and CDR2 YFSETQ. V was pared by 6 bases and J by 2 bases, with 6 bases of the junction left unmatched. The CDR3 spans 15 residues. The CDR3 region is CASTGSGRVTDTQYF. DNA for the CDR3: TGCGCCAGCACCGGCAGCGGGAGGGTCACAGATACGCAGTATTTT.

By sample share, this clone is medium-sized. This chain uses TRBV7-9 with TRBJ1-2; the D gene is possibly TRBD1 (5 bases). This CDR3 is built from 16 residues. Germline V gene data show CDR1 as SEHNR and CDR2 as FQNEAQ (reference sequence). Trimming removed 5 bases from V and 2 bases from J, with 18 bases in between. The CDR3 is CASSPGGLSTNYGYTF. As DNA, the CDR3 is TGTGCCAGCAGCCCGGGGGGACTCTCAACGAACTATGGCTACACCTTC.

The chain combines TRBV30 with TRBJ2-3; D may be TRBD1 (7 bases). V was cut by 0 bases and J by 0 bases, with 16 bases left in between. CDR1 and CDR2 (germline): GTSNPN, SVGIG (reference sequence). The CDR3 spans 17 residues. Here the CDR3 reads CAWSVGTAGFSTDTQYF. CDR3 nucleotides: TGTGCCTGGAGTGTAGGGACAGCGGGTTTTAGCACAGATACGCAGTATTTT. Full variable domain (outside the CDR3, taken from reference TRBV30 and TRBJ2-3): SQTIHQWPATLVQPVGSPLSLECTVEGTSNPNLYWYRQAAGRGLQLLFYSVGIGQISSEVPQNLSASRPQDRQFILSSKKLLLSDSGFYLCAWSVGTAGFSTDTQYFGPGTRLTVL.

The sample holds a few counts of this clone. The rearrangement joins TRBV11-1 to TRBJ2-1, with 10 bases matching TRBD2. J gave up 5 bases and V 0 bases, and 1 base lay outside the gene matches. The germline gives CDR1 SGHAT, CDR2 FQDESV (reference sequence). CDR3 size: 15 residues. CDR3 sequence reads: CASSLALAGDNEQFF. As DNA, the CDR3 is TGTGCCAGCAGCTTAGCTCTAGCGGGAGACAATGAGCAGTTCTTC.

The DNA of the CDR3 is TGTGCCAGCTCAACGGAGACTAGCGGGAGGTCCTACGAGCAGTACTTC. This gives the protein CASSTETSGRSYEQYF. The gene calls are TRBV18 and TRBJ2-7; 13 nucleotides agree with TRBD2. The CDR3 contains 16 residues. Germline lookup yields CDR1 KGHSH and CDR2 LQKENI. The V and J ends lost 5 bases and 1 base, in that order; junction bases with no gene match: 5.

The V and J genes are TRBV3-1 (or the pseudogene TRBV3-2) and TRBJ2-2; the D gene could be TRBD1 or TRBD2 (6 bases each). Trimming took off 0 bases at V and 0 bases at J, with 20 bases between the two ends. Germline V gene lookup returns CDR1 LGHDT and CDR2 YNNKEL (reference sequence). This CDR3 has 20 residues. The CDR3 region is CASSQDRGRGAGTNTGELFF. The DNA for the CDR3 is TGTGCCAGCAGCCAAGATCGGGGGCGGGGTGCGGGAACGAACACCGGGGAGCTGTTTTTT.

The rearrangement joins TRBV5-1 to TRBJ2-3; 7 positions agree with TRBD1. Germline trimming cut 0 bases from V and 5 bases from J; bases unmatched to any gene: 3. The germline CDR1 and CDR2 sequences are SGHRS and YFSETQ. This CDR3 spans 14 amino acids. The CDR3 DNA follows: TGCGCCAGCAGCTTGGGGGGACAGAGAGATACGCAGTATTTT. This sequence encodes CASSLGGQRDTQYF.

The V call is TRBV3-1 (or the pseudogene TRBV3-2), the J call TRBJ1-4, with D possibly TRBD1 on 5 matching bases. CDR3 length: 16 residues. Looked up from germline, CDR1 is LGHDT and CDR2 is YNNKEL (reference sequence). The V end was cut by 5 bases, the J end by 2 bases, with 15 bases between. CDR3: CASSTRGGGTNEKLFF. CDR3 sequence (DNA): TGTGCCAGCAGCACCCGGGGGGGTGGGACTAATGAAAAACTGTTTTTT.

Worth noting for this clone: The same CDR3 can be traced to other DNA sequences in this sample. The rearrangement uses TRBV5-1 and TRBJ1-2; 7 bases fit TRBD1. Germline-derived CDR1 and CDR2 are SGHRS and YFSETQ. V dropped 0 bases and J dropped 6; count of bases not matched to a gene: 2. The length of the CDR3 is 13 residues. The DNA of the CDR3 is TGCGCCAGCAGCTTGGGACAGGGTGATGGCTACACCTTC. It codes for CASSLGQGDGYTF.

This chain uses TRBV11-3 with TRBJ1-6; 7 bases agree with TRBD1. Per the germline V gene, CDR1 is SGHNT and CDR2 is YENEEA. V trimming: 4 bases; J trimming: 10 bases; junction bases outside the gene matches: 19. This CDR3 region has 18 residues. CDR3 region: CASSSARGRGRNLSPLHF. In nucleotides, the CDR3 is TGTGCCAGCAGCTCAGCCCGGGGAAGGGGGCGCAATCTATCACCCCTCCACTTT.

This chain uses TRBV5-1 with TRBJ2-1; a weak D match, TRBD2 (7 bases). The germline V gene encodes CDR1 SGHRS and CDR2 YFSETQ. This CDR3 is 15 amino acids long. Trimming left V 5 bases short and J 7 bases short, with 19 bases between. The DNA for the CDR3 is TGCGCCAGCAGGACGGACGTGGGAGGGGGGAATGAGCAGTTCTTC. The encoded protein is CASRTDVGGGNEQFF.

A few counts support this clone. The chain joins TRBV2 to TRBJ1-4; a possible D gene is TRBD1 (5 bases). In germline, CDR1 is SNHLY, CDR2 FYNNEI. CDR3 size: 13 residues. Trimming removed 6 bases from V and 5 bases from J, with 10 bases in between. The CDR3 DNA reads TGTGCCAGCAGCTCCGGGGGGAATGAAAAACTGTTTTTT. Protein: CASSSGGNEKLFF.

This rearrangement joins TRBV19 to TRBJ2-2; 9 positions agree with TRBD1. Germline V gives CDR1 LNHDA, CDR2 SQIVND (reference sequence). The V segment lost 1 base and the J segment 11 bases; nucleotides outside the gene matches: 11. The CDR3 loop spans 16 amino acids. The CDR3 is CASSIGGQGSLQELFF. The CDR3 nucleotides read TGTGCCAGTAGTATAGGGGGACAGGGATCCCTTCAAGAGCTGTTTTTT.

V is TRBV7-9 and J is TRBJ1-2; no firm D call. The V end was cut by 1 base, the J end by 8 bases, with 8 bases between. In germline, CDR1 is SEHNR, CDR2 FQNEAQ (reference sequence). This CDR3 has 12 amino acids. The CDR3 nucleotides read TGTGCCAGCAGCTTAGGTGAGGGAGGCTACACCTTC. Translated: CASSLGEGGYTF.

In DNA form, the CDR3 reads TGTGCCAGCAGCCCAACGACAGGGGAGGTCACCGGGGAGCTGTTTTTT. Residues: CASSPTTGEVTGELFF. The V gene is TRBV9, the J gene TRBJ2-2; 8 nucleotides agree with TRBD1. Per the germline V gene, CDR1 is SGDLS and CDR2 is YYNGEE. J was trimmed by 4 bases and V by 4 bases; bases with no gene match: 9. The CDR3 sequence is 16 residues long.